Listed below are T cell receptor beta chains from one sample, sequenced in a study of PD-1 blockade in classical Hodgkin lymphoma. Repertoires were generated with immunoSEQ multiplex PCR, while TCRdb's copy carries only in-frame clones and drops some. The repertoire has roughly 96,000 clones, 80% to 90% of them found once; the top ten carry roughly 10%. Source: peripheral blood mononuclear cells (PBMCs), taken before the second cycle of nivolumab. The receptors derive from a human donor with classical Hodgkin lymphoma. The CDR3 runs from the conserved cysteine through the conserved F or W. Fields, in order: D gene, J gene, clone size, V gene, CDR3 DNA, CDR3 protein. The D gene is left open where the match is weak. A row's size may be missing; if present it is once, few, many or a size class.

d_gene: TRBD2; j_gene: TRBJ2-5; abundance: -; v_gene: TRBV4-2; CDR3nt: TGTGCCAGCAGCCAAGAACTAGCGGTGAGAGTGGAGACCCAGTACTTC; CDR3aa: CASSQELAVRVETQYF
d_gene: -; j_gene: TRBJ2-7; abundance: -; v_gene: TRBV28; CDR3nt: TGTGCCAGCAGTTTCCACGGGACGCAGGACTACGAGCAGTACTTC; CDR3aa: CASSFHGTQDYEQYF
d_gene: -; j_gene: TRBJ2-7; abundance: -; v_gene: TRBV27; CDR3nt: TGTGCCAGCAGTTTAACCCCCCACTACGAGCAGTACTTC; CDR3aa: CASSLTPHYEQYF
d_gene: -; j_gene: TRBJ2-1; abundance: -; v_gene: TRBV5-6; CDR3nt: TGTGCCAGCAGCTACGTCCTAGTAACCCTCTACAATGAGCAGTTCTTC; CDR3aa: CASSYVLVTLYNEQFF
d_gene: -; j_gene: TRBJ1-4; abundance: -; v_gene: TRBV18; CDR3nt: TGTGCCAGCTCACCACCTAACAGGGCGGCTAATGAAAAACTGTTTTTT; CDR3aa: CASSPPNRAANEKLFF
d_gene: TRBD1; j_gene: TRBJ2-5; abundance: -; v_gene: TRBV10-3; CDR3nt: TGTGCCATCAGTGAACCGGGACAGCCCCAAGAGACCCAGTACTTC; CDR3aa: CAISEPGQPQETQYF
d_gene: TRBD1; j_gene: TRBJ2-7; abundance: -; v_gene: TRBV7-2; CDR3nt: TGTGCCAGCAGCTTGAGGACAGGCACCTACGAGCAGTACTTC; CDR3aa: CASSLRTGTYEQYF
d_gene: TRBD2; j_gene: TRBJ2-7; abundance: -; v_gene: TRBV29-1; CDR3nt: TGCAGCGTTGCCGCGGGGGGGCACGAGCAGTACTTC; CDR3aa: CSVAAGGHEQYF
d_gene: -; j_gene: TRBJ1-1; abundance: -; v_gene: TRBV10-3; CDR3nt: TGTGCCATCAGAGACACAGGGACGGGGTCTGAAGCTTTCTTT; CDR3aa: CAIRDTGTGSEAFF
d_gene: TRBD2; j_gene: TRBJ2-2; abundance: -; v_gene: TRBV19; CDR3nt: TGTGCCAGTAGTAAGTCCAGGGAACTAGCGGGAGCACACGGGGAGCTGTTTTTT; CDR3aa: CASSKSRELAGAHGELFF
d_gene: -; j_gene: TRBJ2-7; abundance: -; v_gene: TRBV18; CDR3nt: TGTGCCAGCTCACCAAATAGGGGATCCCTCTACGAGCAGTACTTC; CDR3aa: CASSPNRGSLYEQYF
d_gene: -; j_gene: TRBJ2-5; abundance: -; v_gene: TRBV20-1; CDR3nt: TGCAGTGCCAGCCCCTTAGAGACCCAGTACTTC; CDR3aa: CSASPLETQYF
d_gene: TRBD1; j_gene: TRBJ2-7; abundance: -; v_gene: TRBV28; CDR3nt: TGTGCCAGCAGTAATAGACAGGGGCTCTCCTACGAGCAGTACTTC; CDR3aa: CASSNRQGLSYEQYF
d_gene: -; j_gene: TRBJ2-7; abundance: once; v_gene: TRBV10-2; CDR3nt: TGCGCCAGCAGTGACCAACAGGGTTACGAGCAGTACTTC; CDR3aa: CASSDQQGYEQYF
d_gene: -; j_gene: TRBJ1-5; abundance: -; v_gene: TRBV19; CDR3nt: TGTGCCAGTAGACTCGGTCAGGGGTTTTTGCATCAGCCCCAGCATTTT; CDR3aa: CASRLGQGFLHQPQHF
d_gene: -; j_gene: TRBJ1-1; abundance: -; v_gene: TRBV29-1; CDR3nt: TGCAGCGTTCGGGAGGGTGCTGAAGCTTTCTTT; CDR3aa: CSVREGAEAFF
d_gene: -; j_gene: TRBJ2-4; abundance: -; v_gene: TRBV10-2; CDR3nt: TGCGCCAGCAGTGAGATCAACATTCAGTACTTC; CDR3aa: CASSEINIQYF
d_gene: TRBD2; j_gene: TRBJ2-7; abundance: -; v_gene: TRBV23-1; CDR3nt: TGCGCCAGCAGTCCCCTAGGGAGGGCCTGGGCGGGAGATATCCGCTACGAGCAGTACTTC; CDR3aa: CASSPLGRAWAGDIRYEQYF
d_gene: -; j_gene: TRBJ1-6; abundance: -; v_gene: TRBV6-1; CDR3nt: TGTGCCAGCAGCGGACAGACCAATTCACCCCTCCACTTT; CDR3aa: CASSGQTNSPLHF
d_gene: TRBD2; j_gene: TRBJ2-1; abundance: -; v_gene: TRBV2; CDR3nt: TGTGCCAGCACTATTCCGGGACTAGCGGGAGGGATCGGCTCCTACAATGAGCAGTTCTTC; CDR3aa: CASTIPGLAGGIGSYNEQFF
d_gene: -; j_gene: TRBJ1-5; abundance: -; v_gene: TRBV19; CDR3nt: TGTGCCAGTAGTATTGATCGGCTCCAGCATTTT; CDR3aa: CASSIDRLQHF
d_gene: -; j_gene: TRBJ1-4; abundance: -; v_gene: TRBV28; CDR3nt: TGTGCCAGCAGTTTAAGGGGGGGCCCGGATGAAAAACTGTTTTTT; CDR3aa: CASSLRGGPDEKLFF
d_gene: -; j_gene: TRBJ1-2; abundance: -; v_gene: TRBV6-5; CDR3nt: TGTGCCAGCAGTCGGGACGCCAGCCACAACTATGGCTACACCTTC; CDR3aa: CASSRDASHNYGYTF
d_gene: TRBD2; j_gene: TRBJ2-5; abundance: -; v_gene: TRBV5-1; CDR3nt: TGCGCCAGCAGCACGGGACTAGCTGGGGAGACCCAGTACTTC; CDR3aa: CASSTGLAGETQYF
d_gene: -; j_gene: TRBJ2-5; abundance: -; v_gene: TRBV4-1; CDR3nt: TGCGCCAGCAGCCAAGACCCAGGACAAGAGACCCAGTACTTC; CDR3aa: CASSQDPGQETQYF
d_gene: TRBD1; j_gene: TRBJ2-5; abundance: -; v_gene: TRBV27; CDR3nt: TGTGCCAGCAGTTTATCGGACAGGGGGGAGACCCAGTACTTC; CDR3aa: CASSLSDRGETQYF
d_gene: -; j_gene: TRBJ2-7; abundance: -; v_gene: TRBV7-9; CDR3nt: TGTGCCAGCAGCTTCCCAGGACTGGGGCAGTACTTC; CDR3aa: CASSFPGLGQYF
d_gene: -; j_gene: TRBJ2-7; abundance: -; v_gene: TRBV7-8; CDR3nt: TGTGCCAGCAGCCCCGGACGGGGAAGGGTCGAGCAGTACTTC; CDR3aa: CASSPGRGRVEQYF
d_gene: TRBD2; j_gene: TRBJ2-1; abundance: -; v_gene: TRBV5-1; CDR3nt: TGCGCCAGCAGCTTGGTAGGACTAGCGGGACTAGTGTCCTACAATGAGCAGTTCTTC; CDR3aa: CASSLVGLAGLVSYNEQFF
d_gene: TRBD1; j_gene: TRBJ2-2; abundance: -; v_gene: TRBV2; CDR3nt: TGTGCCAGCAGTGAACCACAGGGGGGAACGACCGGGGAGCTGTTTTTT; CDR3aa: CASSEPQGGTTGELFF
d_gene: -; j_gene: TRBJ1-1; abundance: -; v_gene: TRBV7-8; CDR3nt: TGTGCCAGCAGCCAAGCGTCGGGGCGGAGTGAAGCTTTCTTT; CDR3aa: CASSQASGRSEAFF
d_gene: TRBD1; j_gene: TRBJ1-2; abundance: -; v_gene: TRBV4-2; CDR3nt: TGTGCCAGCAGCCACGCCCGGGACAGCCCAAACTATGGCTACACCTTC; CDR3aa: CASSHARDSPNYGYTF
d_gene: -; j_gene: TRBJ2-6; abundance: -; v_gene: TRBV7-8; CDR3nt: TGTGCCAGCAGCTCGCCCTTGTCTGGGGCCAACGTCCTGACTTTC; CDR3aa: CASSSPLSGANVLTF
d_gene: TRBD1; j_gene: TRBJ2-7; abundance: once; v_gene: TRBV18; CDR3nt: TGTGCCAGCTCACCCACAGGGGGCAACGTTTACGAGCAGTACTTC; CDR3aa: CASSPTGGNVYEQYF
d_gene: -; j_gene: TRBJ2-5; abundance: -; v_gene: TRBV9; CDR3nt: TGTGCCAGCAGCGTAGGAGGCGAAGGGTCCCAGTACTTC; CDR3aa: CASSVGGEGSQYF
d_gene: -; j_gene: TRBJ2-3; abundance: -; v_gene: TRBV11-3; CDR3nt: TGTGCCAGCAGCTTCGGGGGCACAGATACGCAGTATTTT; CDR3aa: CASSFGGTDTQYF
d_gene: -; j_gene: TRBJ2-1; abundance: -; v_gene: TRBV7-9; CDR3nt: TGTGCCAGCAGCTTGGGGACCCGGATGCGTGAGCAGTTCTTC; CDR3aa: CASSLGTRMREQFF
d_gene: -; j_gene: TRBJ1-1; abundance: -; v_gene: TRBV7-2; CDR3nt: TGTGCCAGCAGCTTAGGAACAGTCGGGAACACTGAAGCTTTCTTT; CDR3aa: CASSLGTVGNTEAFF
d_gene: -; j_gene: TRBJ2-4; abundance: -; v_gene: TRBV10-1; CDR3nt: TGCGCCAGCAGTGAGCTAGGGAAAAACATTCAGTACTTC; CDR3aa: CASSELGKNIQYF
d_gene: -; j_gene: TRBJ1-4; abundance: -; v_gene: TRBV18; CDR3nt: TGTGCCAGCTCACCAAGGCGCATTAATGAAAAACTGTTTTTT; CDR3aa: CASSPRRINEKLFF
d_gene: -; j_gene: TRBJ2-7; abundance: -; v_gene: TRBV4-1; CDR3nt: TGCGCCAGCAGCCAAGATCGGGTCTATTCCTACGAGCAGTACTTC; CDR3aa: CASSQDRVYSYEQYF
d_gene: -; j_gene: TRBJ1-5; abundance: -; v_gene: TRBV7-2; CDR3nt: TGTGCCAGCACCTCTACCGCGGGGCCCCTCATGGAGCCCCAGCATTTT; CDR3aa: CASTSTAGPLMEPQHF
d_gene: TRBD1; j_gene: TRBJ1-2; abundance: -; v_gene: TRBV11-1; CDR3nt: TGTGCCAGCAGCTTAAAAGGGGGCCAGGGCTACACCTTC; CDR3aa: CASSLKGGQGYTF
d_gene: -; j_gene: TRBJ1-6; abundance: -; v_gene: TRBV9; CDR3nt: TGTGCCAGCAGCGCACGGGCAGGGTCAGGTTCACCCCTCCACTTT; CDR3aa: CASSARAGSGSPLHF
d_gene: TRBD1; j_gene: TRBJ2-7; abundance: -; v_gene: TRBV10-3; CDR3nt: TGTGCCATCTCTGGACAGGGGGCCGAGCAGTACTTC; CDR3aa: CAISGQGAEQYF
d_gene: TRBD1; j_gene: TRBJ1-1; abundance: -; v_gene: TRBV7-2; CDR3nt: TGTGCCAGCAGCTATGGGACAGGGGGGTTGAACACTGAAGCTTTCTTT; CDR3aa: CASSYGTGGLNTEAFF
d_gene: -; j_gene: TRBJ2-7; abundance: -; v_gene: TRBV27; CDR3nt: TGTGCCAGCAGTCCGGGACTGGCGCTCTACGAGCAGTACTTC; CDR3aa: CASSPGLALYEQYF
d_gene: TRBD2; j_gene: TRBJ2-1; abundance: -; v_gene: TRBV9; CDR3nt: TGTGCCAGCAGCGTAGGGAGTAGCGGGGGCTCCTACAATGAGCAGTTCTTC; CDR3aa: CASSVGSSGGSYNEQFF
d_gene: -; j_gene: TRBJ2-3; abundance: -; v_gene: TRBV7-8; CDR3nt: TGTGCCAGCAGCTTAGCAGGTGGGACCGGCCCGCAGTATTTT; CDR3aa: CASSLAGGTGPQYF
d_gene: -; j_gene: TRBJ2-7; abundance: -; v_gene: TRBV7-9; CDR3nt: TGTGCCAGCAGCTTAGGCGGAGGGGCCTACGAGCAGTACTTC; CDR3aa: CASSLGGGAYEQYF
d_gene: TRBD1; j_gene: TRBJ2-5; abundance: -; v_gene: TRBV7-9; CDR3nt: TGTGCCAGCAGCTTAGTGACAGGGGAAGTGGAGACCCAGTACTTC; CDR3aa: CASSLVTGEVETQYF
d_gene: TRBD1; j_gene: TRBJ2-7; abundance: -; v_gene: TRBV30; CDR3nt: TGTGCCTGGAGCGAGACAGGGTGGGAGCCCTACGAGCAGTACTTC; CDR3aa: CAWSETGWEPYEQYF